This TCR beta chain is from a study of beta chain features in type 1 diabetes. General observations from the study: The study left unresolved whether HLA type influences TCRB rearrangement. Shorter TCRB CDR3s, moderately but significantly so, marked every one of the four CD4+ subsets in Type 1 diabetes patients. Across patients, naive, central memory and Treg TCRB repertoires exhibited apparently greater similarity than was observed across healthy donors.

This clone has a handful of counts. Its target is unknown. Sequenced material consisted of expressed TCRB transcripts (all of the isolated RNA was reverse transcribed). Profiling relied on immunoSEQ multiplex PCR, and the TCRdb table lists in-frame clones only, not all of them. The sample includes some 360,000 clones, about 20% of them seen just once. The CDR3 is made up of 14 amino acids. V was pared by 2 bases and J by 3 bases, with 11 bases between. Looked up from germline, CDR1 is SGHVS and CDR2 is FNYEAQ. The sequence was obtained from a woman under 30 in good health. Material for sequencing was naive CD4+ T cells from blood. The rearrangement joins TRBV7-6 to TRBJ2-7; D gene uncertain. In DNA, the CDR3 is TGTGCCAGCAGCTTATCTTTAGGCGGCTACGAGCAGTACTTC. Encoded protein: CASSLSLGGYEQYF.